Presented here are 29 T cell receptor beta chains from one specimen sequenced in a study of cytomegalovirus exposure and HLA in healthy donors. PCR used 60 Vbeta primers and 13 Jbeta primers. The data were produced by immunoSEQ multiplex PCR, yet TCRdb's version contains in-frame clones alone and is incomplete. The sample shows tens of thousands of clones, about 80% of them seen only once. The sample taken for sequencing was PBMCs. Receptor source: a male donor in good health and CMV-seronegative.

The gene calls are TRBV27 and TRBJ1-1, with 8 bases that match TRBD1. The germline V gene encodes CDR1 MNHEY and CDR2 SMNVEV (reference sequence). The CDR3 sequence is 16 residues long. With V trimmed by 8 bases and J by 1 base, 12 bases remained unmatched. The CDR3 reads CASAWGTGGSNTEAFF. The CDR3 DNA reads as TGTGCCAGCGCGTGGGGGACAGGCGGGTCGAACACTGAAGCTTTCTTT.

The chain carries TRBV19 and TRBJ2-1; D not certain. This CDR3 is 15 amino acids long. Per germline, CDR1 LNHDA and CDR2 SQIVND (reference sequence). V was shortened by 4 bases and J by 0 bases, with 10 bases between the two germline ends. CDR3 amino acids: CASSNLKSSYNEQFF. The CDR3 nucleotides are TGTGCCAGTAGTAACCTCAAGAGCTCCTACAATGAGCAGTTCTTC.

The table lists this clone with a count of one. The V call is TRBV27, the J call TRBJ2-2, with D possibly being TRBD1 (6 bases). This CDR3 spans 15 amino acids. Deletions cut 2 bases from V and 7 bases from J, with 14 bases between. Germline loops: CDR1 MNHEY, CDR2 SMNVEV (reference sequence). CDR3 DNA sequence: TGTGCCAGCAGTTTAGGCAGGGGATTCGGCGGGGAGCTGTTTTTT. Encoded protein: CASSLGRGFGGELFF.

This chain connects TRBV9 to TRBJ2-1, with TRBD2 matching 12 bases. This CDR3 has 16 amino acids. Per germline, CDR1 SGDLS and CDR2 YYNGEE. V dropped 3 bases and J dropped 10; count of bases not matched to a gene: 11. As DNA, the CDR3 is TGTGCCAGCAGCGCTATCCTAGCGGGGGGGAGGGGCGAGCAGTTCTTC. Translating it yields CASSAILAGGRGEQFF.

The chain recombines TRBV5-1 with TRBJ2-2; TRBD2 agrees at 8 bases. The germline CDR1 and CDR2 sequences are SGHRS and YFSETQ. The CDR3 sequence is 18 residues long. The junction had 10 bases not matched to a gene; V was cut back by 1 base and J by 2 bases. The CDR3 sequence: CASSLKYRAGGNTGELFF. The CDR3 coding sequence is TGCGCCAGCAGCTTGAAGTATAGGGCGGGGGGAAACACCGGGGAGCTGTTTTTT.

This chain joins TRBV7-2 and TRBJ1-1; D is possibly TRBD1 (5 bases). V was pared by 2 bases and J by 4 bases, with 14 bases between. The CDR3 is made up of 15 amino acids. Germline assignment: CDR1 SGHTA and CDR2 FQGNSA. CDR3 amino acids: CASSLREGSGTEAFF. The CDR3 DNA is TGTGCCAGCAGCTTAAGGGAGGGGAGTGGCACTGAAGCTTTCTTT.

The chain carries TRBV6-6 and TRBJ2-1; no reliable D call. V was trimmed by 6 bases and J by 9 bases, leaving 24 bases between them. The germline V gene encodes CDR1 MNHNY and CDR2 SVGAGI (reference sequence). The CDR3 sequence is 16 residues long. The CDR3 nucleotides read TGTGCCAGCAGCCCGGCCAAGAAGCTAGTTTCTACTGAGCAGTTCTTC. Translated: CASSPAKKLVSTEQFF.

This CDR3 is CASSLTTGSYEQYF. DNA of the CDR3: TGTGCCAGCAGCCTGACGACAGGTAGCTACGAGCAGTACTTC. The chain employs TRBV5-5 and TRBJ2-7, with TRBD1 as a possible D gene (6 bases). The V end lost 4 bases, the J end lost 3 bases, and 14 bases lay between the germline ends. The CDR3 has 14 residues. CDR1 is SGHKS, CDR2 YYEKEE, per germline (reference sequence). Full variable domain (missing parts from reference TRBV5-5 and TRBJ2-7): DAGVTQSPTHLIKTRGQQVTLRCSPISGHKSVSWYQQVLGQGPQFIFQYYEKEERGRGNFPDRFSARQFPNYSSELNVNALLLGDSALYLCASSLTTGSYEQYFGPGTRLTVT.

The count of this clone is one. The chain joins TRBV9 to TRBJ2-1; TRBD2 is a possible D gene (6 bases). Germline V gene lookup returns CDR1 SGDLS and CDR2 YYNGEE. The CDR3 is 13 residues long. V was shortened by 1 base and J by 13 bases, with 15 bases between the two germline ends. Here the CDR3 DNA reads TGTGCCAGCAGCGTATCGGAGGGGTCGGTACAGTTCTTC. Protein: CASSVSEGSVQFF.

This clone was found once. This chain uses TRBV7-9 with TRBJ2-2; tentatively, D is TRBD1 (5 bases). The germline V gene encodes CDR1 SEHNR and CDR2 FQNEAQ (reference sequence). V dropped 5 bases and J dropped 7 bases, with 14 bases sitting between them. The CDR3 runs 14 residues. The chain's CDR3 is CASSDDSMGGELFF. The CDR3 nucleotides read TGTGCCAGCAGCGATGACAGTATGGGCGGGGAGCTGTTTTTT. The full variable domain, its missing parts supplied by reference TRBV7-9 and TRBJ2-2, is DTGVSQNPRHKITKRGQNVTFRCDPISEHNRLYWYRQTLGQGPEFLTYFQNEAQLEKSRLLSDRFSAERPKGSFSTLEIQRTEQGDSAMYLCASSDDSMGGELFFGEGSRLTVL.

The genes are TRBV10-3 and TRBJ1-2; D possibly corresponds to TRBD1 (6 bases). Germline assignment: CDR1 ENHRY and CDR2 SYGVKD. The CDR3 covers 14 residues. V was shortened by 7 bases and J by 8 bases, with 20 bases between the two germline ends. Here the CDR3 reads CAIKAQGDNSGYTF. CDR3 in DNA: TGTGCCATCAAAGCTCAAGGGGACAACTCCGGCTACACCTTC.

The rearrangement joins TRBV5-6 to TRBJ2-1; D uncertain. The CDR3 totals 15 residues. V was cut by 4 bases and J by 7 bases, with 18 bases left in between. Germline loops: CDR1 SGHDT, CDR2 YYEEEE. CDR3 amino acids: CASSMGIGQPNEQFF. CDR3 coding DNA: TGTGCCAGCAGCATGGGAATTGGCCAACCAAATGAGCAGTTCTTC.

The V and J genes are TRBV10-1 and TRBJ2-5; 8 nucleotides match TRBD2. The better agreement between TRBJ2-7 and the DNA end casts doubt on the J call. Germline values: CDR1 WNHNN, CDR2 SYGVQD (reference sequence). The CDR3 has 14 amino acids. CDR3 bases: TGCGCCAGCAGCGGGGGGGGCCGTCTAGACGAGCAGTACTTC. Its protein is CASSGGGRLDEQYF.

The V gene is TRBV6-4, the J gene TRBJ2-3, with TRBD2 as a possible D gene (6 bases). Germline V gives CDR1 MRHNA, CDR2 SNTAGT. V lost 8 bases and J lost 2, with 11 bases in between. This CDR3 contains 13 residues. The CDR3 DNA reads as TGTGCCAGCGGAGCGGGCCACACAGATACGCAGTATTTT. This gives the protein CASGAGHTDTQYF.

The rearrangement uses TRBV12-5 and TRBJ1-1, with D possibly being TRBD1 (5 bases). Trimming removed 8 bases from V and 6 bases from J, with 22 bases in between. The CDR3 length is 15 residues. Germline V gene data show CDR1 as LGHNT and CDR2 as FRNRAP. CDR3 amino acids: CASSSSNGQGAEAFF. The CDR3 DNA reads TGTGCTAGTAGTAGCTCCAACGGCCAAGGGGCTGAAGCTTTCTTT.

The table lists this clone with a count of one. The J gene is TRBJ2-2, the V gene TRBV6-5; D is undetermined. The germline V and J ends were trimmed by 4 bases and 7 bases, with 7 bases remaining between them. The CDR3 has 12 residues. Germline-derived CDR1 and CDR2 are MNHEY and SVGAGI. The CDR3 spells CASSSASGELFF. CDR3 bases: TGTGCCAGCAGTTCCGCCAGCGGGGAGCTGTTTTTT.

The chain recombines TRBV9 with TRBJ1-4; D not certain. The CDR3 length is 14 residues. Between the trimmed V and J ends, which lost 0 bases and 2 bases, there was a span of 5 bases. Germline lookup yields CDR1 SGDLS and CDR2 YYNGEE. The CDR3 DNA sequence: TGTGCCAGCAGCGTAGGGCAGACTAATGAAAAACTGTTTTTT. Amino acid sequence: CASSVGQTNEKLFF.

Only a few counts were recorded for this clone. The V and J genes are TRBV5-1 and TRBJ2-2, with TRBD1 identical over 7 bases. This CDR3 comprises 15 residues. J gave up 0 bases and V 3 bases, and 2 bases lay outside the gene matches. The germline CDR1 and CDR2 sequences are SGHRS and YFSETQ. CDR3 loop: CASSSTGSNTGELFF. CDR3 coding DNA: TGCGCCAGCAGCTCGACAGGGTCGAACACCGGGGAGCTGTTTTTT.

This rearrangement joins TRBV7-2 to TRBJ1-5, with 9 bases fitting TRBD1. Looked up from germline, CDR1 is SGHTA and CDR2 is FQGNSA. The CDR3 has 15 residues. With 3 bases clipped from V and 7 bases from J, the junction kept 7 bases outside the gene matches. The CDR3 nucleotides read TGTGCCAGCAGCTTTACGGCAGGGACAGGGCAGCCCCAGCATTTT. This sequence encodes CASSFTAGTGQPQHF.

The V call is TRBV9, the J call TRBJ1-3; D might be TRBD1 (5 bases). V gave up 0 bases and J gave up 2 bases, with 6 bases separating them. The germline gives CDR1 SGDLS, CDR2 YYNGEE. The CDR3 sequence is 14 residues long. CDR3 residues: CASSVEQAGNTIYF. CDR3 DNA: TGTGCCAGCAGCGTAGAACAGGCTGGAAACACCATATATTTT.

V usage is TRBV7-8 and J usage is TRBJ2-3; possible D gene TRBD2, 6 bases. CDR3 length equals 15 residues. Germline CDR1 is SGHVS and CDR2 is FQNEAQ. Trimming removed 4 bases at V and 6 bases at J, with 17 bases between. The CDR3 loop is CASSSTHGTLDTQYF. CDR3 DNA sequence: TGTGCCAGCAGCTCGACCCACGGGACTCTTGATACGCAGTATTTT.

There are a few counts of this clone. This chain joins TRBV10-3 and TRBJ1-2, with D unresolved. The V end was cut by 2 bases, the J end by 13 bases, with 14 bases between. The CDR3 sequence is 12 residues long. Germline CDR1 is ENHRY and CDR2 is SYGVKD. CDR3: CAISEPGGSGTF. CDR3 bases: TGTGCCATCAGTGAGCCGGGAGGTTCCGGCACCTTC.

The chain joins TRBV6-5 to TRBJ1-1; TRBD1 matches at 7 bases. V shed 6 bases, J shed 3 bases, and the junction held 7 bases outside the gene matches. The germline V gene has CDR1 MNHEY and CDR2 SVGAGI. This CDR3 region has 14 residues. The DNA of the CDR3 is TGTGCCAGCAGGAGGGGGCGTAGGGACACTGAAGCTTTCTTT. It translates to CASRRGRRDTEAFF.

The chain combines TRBV5-6 with TRBJ1-1; 9 nucleotides line up with TRBD1. The CDR3 runs 16 residues. Germline CDR1 reads SGHDT; CDR2 reads YYEEEE. V shed 3 bases, J shed 7 bases, and the junction held 13 bases outside the gene matches. The CDR3 spells CASSWLGGQGDDEAFF. Written as DNA, the CDR3 is TGTGCCAGCAGCTGGTTGGGGGGACAGGGTGATGATGAAGCTTTCTTT.

The gene calls are TRBV2 and TRBJ2-7; 7 positions agree with TRBD1. CDR1 is SNHLY, CDR2 FYNNEI, per germline. This CDR3 contains 14 residues. J lost 4 bases, V lost 9 bases, and 12 bases had no gene match. CDR3 DNA sequence: TGTGCCAGACAGATAGACAGGGTTGTTTACGAGCAGTACTTC. As protein: CARQIDRVVYEQYF.

The rearrangement uses TRBV4-1 and TRBJ2-2, with D perhaps TRBD1 (5 bases). Trimming pared 4 bases from V and 2 bases from J, leaving 8 bases between. Germline values: CDR1 MGHRA, CDR2 YSYEKL. The CDR3 is made up of 14 amino acids. CDR3 sequence (DNA): TGCGCCAGCAGCCTCCAGGGAAACACCGGGGAGCTGTTTTTT. It is translated as CASSLQGNTGELFF.

The chain is built from TRBV4-1 and TRBJ1-2; weak D call: TRBD1 (6 bases). This CDR3 spans 15 amino acids. Trimming pared 6 bases from V and 7 bases from J, leaving 21 bases between. Germline CDR1 is MGHRA and CDR2 is YSYEKL. The CDR3 coding sequence is TGCGCCAGCAGTCGTAAAGCAGGGGAGGGCAGTGGCTACACCTTC. Residues: CASSRKAGEGSGYTF.

This chain uses TRBV7-2 with TRBJ2-5, with 8 bases matching TRBD2. Germline V gene data show CDR1 as SGHTA and CDR2 as FQGNSA. The J segment lost 5 bases and the V segment lost 4 bases, leaving 6 bases of the junction unmatched. This CDR3 spans 14 amino acids. The CDR3 region is CASSSGRGIETQYF. In DNA, the CDR3 is TGTGCCAGCAGCTCCGGGAGGGGGATCGAGACCCAGTACTTC.

The rearrangement uses TRBV5-1 and TRBJ2-1; D uncertain. Germline lookup yields CDR1 SGHRS and CDR2 YFSETQ. This CDR3 is 17 amino acids long. Trimming left V 0 bases short and J 5 bases short, with 18 bases between. CDR3 DNA sequence: TGCGCCAGCAGCTTGGCCTTAATAGCCGGTCTAAACAATGAGCAGTTCTTC. Residues: CASSLALIAGLNNEQFF.